This T cell receptor (beta chain) is drawn from a study of cytomegalovirus exposure and HLA in healthy donors. Looking at the study overall: Early released data had around 88 million unique TCRs, all coming from HLA-typed donors. The study placed approximately 78% of its 398 genotyped donors in the Caucasian-associated ancestry cluster.

Germline loops: CDR1 SGHTA, CDR2 FQGNSA. The junction had 11 bases not matched to a gene; V was cut back by 4 bases and J by 3 bases. CDR3 length: 16 residues. A multiplex PCR was run with 60 Vbeta primers and 13 Jbeta primers. The table came from immunoSEQ multiplex PCR; TCRdb's copy has only in-frame clones and leaves some out. The sample has around 120,000 clones; roughly three fifths are singletons. This receptor was taken from a man aged 30-40 years in good health and CMV-seropositive. V usage is TRBV7-2 and J usage is TRBJ2-7, with 8 positions matching TRBD2. The sequenced sample was PBMCs. CDR3 loop: CASSSVSGVGHYEQYF. CDR3 sequence (DNA): TGTGCCAGCAGCTCGGTTAGCGGGGTCGGGCACTACGAGCAGTACTTC.